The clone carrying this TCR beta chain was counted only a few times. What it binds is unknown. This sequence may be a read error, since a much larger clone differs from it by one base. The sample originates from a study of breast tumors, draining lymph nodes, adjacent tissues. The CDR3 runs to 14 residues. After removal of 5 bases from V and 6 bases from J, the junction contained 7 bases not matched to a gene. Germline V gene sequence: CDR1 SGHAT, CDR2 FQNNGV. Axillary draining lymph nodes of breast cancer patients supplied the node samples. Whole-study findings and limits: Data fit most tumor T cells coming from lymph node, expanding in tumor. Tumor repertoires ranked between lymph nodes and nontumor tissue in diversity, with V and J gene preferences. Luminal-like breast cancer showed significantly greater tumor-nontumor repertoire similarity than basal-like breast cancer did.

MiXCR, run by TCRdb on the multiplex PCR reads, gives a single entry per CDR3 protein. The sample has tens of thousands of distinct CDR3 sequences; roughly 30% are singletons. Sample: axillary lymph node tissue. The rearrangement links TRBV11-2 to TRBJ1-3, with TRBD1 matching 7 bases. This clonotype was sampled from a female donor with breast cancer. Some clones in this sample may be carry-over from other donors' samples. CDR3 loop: CASSRGQTANTIYF. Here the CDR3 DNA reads TGTGCCAGCAGCCGGGGACAGACCGCAAACACCATATATTTT.